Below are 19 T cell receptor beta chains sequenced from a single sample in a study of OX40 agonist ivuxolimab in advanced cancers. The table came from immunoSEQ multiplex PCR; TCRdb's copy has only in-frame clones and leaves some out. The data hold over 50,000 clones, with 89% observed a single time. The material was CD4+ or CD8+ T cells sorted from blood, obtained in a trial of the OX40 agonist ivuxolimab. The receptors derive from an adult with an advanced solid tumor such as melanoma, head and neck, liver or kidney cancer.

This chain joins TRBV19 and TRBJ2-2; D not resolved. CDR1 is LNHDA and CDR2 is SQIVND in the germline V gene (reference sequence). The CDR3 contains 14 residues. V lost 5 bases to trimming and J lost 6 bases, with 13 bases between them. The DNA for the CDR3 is TGTGCCAGTAGTCCACCCAGACTTGCCGGGGAGCTGTTTTTT. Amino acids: CASSPPRLAGELFF. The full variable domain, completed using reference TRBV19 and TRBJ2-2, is DGGITQSPKYLFRKEGQNVTLSCEQNLNHDAMYWYRQDPGQGLRLIYYSQIVNDFQKGDIAEGYSVSREKKESFPLTVTSAQKNPTAFYLCASSPPRLAGELFFGEGSRLTVL.

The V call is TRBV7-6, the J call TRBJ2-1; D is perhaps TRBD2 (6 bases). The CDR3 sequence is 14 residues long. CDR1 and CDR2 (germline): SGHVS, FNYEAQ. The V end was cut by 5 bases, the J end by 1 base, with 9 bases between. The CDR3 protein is CASSEGLSYNEQFF. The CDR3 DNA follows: TGTGCCAGCAGCGAGGGACTGTCCTACAATGAGCAGTTCTTC.

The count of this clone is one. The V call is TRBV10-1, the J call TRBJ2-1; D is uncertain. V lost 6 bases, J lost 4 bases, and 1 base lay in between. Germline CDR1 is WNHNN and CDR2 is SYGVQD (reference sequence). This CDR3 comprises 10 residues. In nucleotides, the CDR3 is TGCGCCAGCAGATACAATGAGCAGTTCTTC. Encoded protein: CASRYNEQFF.

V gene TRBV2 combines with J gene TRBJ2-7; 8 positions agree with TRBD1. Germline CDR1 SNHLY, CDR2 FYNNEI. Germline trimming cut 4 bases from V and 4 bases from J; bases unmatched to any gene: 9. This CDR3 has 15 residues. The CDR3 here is CASSVRAGGIYEQYF. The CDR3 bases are TGTGCCAGCAGTGTTCGGGCAGGGGGCATATACGAGCAGTACTTC.

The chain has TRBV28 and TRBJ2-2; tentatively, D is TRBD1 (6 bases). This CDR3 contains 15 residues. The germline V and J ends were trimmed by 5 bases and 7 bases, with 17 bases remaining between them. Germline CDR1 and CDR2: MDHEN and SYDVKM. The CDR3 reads CASSTNREEGGELFF. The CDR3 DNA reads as TGTGCCAGCAGTACCAACAGGGAAGAAGGCGGGGAGCTGTTTTTT.

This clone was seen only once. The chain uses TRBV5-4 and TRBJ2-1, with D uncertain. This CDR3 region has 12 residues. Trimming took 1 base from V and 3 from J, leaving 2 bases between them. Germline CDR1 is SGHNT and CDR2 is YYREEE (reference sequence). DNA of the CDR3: TGTGCCAGCAGCTTGATCTACAATGAGCAGTTCTTC. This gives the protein CASSLIYNEQFF.

CDR3 residues: CASSPSGGYNEQFF. CDR3 coding DNA: TGTGCCAGCAGCCCTAGCGGGGGGTACAATGAGCAGTTCTTC. The chain links TRBV9 to TRBJ2-1; 11 bases are shared with TRBD2. Germline CDR1 is SGDLS and CDR2 is YYNGEE. The CDR3 runs 14 residues. The ends lost 4 bases at V and 4 bases at J; junction bases unmatched: 1. Combining the CDR3 with reference TRBV9 and TRBJ2-1 gives the whole variable domain DSGVTQTPKHLITATGQRVTLRCSPRSGDLSVYWYQQSLDQGLQFLIQYYNGEERAKGNILERFSAQQFPDLHSELNLSSLELGDSALYFCASSPSGGYNEQFFGPGTRLTVL.

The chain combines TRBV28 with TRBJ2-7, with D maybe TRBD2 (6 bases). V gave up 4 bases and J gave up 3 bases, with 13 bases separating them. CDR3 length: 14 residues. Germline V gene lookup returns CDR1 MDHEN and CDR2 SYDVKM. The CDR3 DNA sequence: TGTGCCAGCAGTTCGGGACTGAGGGTCTACGAGCAGTACTTC. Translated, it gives CASSSGLRVYEQYF.

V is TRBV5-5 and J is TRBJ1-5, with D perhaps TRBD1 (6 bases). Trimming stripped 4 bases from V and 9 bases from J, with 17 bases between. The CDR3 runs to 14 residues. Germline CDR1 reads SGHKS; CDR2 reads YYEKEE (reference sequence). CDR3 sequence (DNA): TGTGCCAGCAGCCAAGGGGGGGCTGGATGGCCCCAGCATTTT. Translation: CASSQGGAGWPQHF.

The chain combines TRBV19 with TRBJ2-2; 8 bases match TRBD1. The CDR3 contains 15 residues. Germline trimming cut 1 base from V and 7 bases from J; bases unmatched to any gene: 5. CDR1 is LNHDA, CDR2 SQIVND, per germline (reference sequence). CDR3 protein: CASSIVDRVGGELFF. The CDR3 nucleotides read TGTGCCAGTAGTATAGTGGACAGGGTCGGCGGGGAGCTGTTTTTT.

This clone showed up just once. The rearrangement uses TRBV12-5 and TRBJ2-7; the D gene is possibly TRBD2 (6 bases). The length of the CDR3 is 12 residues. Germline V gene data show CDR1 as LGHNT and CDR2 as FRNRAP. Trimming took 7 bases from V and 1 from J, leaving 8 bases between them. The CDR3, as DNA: TGTGCTAGTGCCGGGGGATCCTACGAGCAGTACTTC. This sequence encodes CASAGGSYEQYF.

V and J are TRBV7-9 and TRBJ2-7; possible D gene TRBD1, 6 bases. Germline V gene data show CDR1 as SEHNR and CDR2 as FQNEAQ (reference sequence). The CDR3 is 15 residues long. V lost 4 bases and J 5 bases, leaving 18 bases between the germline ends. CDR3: CASSWAEGVGNEQYF. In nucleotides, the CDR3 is TGTGCCAGCAGCTGGGCCGAGGGGGTTGGGAACGAGCAGTACTTC. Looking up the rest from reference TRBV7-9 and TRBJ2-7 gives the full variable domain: DTGVSQNPRHKITKRGQNVTFRCDPISEHNRLYWYRQTLGQGPEFLTYFQNEAQLEKSRLLSDRFSAERPKGSFSTLEIQRTEQGDSAMYLCASSWAEGVGNEQYFGPGTRLTVT.

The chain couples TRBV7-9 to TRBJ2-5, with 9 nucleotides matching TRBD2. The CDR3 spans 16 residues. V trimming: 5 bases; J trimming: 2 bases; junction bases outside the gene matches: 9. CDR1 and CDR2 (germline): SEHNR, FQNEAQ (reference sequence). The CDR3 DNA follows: TGTGCCAGCAGCCTAATACGGACTAGCGCGCAAGAGACCCAGTACTTC. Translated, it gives CASSLIRTSAQETQYF.

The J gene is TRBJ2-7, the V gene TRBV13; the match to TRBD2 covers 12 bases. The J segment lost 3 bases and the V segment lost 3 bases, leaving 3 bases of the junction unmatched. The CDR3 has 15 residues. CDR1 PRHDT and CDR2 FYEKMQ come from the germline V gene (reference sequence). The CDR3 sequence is CASSFWTSGNYEQYF. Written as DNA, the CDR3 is TGTGCCAGCAGCTTTTGGACTAGCGGGAACTACGAGCAGTACTTC.

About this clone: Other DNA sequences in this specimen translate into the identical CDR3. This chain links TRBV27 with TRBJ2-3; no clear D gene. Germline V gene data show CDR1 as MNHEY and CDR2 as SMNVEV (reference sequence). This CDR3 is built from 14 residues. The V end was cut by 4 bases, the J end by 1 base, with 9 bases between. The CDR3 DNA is TGTGCCAGCAGTTGGAGTGGAGGCACAGATACGCAGTATTTT. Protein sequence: CASSWSGGTDTQYF.

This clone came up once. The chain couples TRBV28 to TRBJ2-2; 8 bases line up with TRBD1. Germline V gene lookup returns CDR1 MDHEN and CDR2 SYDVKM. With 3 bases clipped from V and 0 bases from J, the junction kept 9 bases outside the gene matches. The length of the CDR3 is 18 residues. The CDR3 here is CASSFGRGPLANTGELFF. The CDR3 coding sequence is TGTGCCAGCAGTTTTGGCAGGGGGCCGTTGGCGAACACCGGGGAGCTGTTTTTT.

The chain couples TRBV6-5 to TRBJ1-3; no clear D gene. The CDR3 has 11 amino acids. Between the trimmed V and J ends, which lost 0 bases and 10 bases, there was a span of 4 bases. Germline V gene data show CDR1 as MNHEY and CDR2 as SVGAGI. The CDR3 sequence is CASSYSNTIYF. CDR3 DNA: TGTGCCAGCAGTTACTCGAATACCATATATTTT.

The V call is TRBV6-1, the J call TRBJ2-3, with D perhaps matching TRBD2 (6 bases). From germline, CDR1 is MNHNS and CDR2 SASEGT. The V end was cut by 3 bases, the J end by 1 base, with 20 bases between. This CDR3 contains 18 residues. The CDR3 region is CASSEGPWRDPGTDTQYF. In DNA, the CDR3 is TGTGCCAGCAGTGAGGGGCCCTGGCGGGATCCAGGCACAGATACGCAGTATTTT.

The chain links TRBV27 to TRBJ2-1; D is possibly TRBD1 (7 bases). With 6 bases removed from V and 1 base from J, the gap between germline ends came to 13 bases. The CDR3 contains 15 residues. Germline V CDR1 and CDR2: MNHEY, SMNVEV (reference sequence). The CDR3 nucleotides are TGTGCCAGCAGGACAGGGAGGAGTTCCTACAATGAGCAGTTCTTC. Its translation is CASRTGRSSYNEQFF.